These T cell receptor beta chains were read from a single sample in a study of blood T cell repertoires in COVID-19. Method: immunoSEQ multiplex PCR; TCRdb's copy keeps in-frame clones and lacks some. Of hundreds of thousands of clones listed, about 90% are singletons. Sequenced input: PBMCs or T cells enriched from blood (not recorded which). The source of these receptors is a woman under 30 who had recovered from COVID-19. Both conserved end residues are part of each CDR3. D genes are given only for firm matches. Expanded clones get a size class; other rows say once, few or many, or leave the size out.

V: TRBV4-2
D: .
length: 16
size: .
J: TRBJ1-4
CDR3: CASSQNVGAASEKLFF
DNA: TGTGCCAGCAGCCAAAACGTTGGGGCGGCGAGTGAAAAACTGTTTTTT

V: TRBV9
D: TRBD1
length: 16
size: .
J: TRBJ2-7
CDR3: CASSVGEGQGTYEQYF
DNA: TGTGCCAGCAGCGTAGGTGAGGGACAGGGCACCTACGAGCAGTACTTC

V: TRBV19
D: TRBD1
length: 16
size: once
J: TRBJ2-5
CDR3: CASSPSAGGYGETQYF
DNA: TGTGCCAGTAGTCCCTCGGCAGGGGGCTACGGAGAGACCCAGTACTTC

V: TRBV5-6
D: TRBD1
length: 13
size: .
J: TRBJ1-4
CDR3: CASSGTGDEKLFF
DNA: TGTGCCAGCAGCGGGACAGGGGATGAAAAACTGTTTTTT

V: TRBV6-5
D: .
length: 15
size: .
J: TRBJ1-6
CDR3: CASSYRLGGGSPLHF
DNA: TGTGCCAGCAGTTACAGGTTGGGTGGCGGCTCACCCCTCCACTTT

V: TRBV5-4
D: .
length: 12
size: .
J: TRBJ2-7
CDR3: CASSSDSYEQYF
DNA: TGTGCCAGCAGCTCGGACAGCTACGAGCAGTACTTC

V: TRBV19
D: .
length: 14
size: .
J: TRBJ1-5
CDR3: CASSIGVSNQPQHF
DNA: TGTGCCAGTAGTATCGGGGTCAGCAATCAGCCCCAGCATTTT

V: TRBV18
D: .
length: 13
size: once
J: TRBJ2-7
CDR3: CASSPAAGYEQYF
DNA: TGTGCCAGCTCACCGGCGGCCGGCTATGAGCAGTACTTC

V: TRBV7-6
D: .
length: 13
size: .
J: TRBJ2-7
CDR3: CASSLELAYEQYF
DNA: TGTGCCAGCAGCTTAGAACTAGCCTACGAGCAGTACTTC

V: TRBV18
D: .
length: 18
size: .
J: TRBJ1-3
CDR3: CASSPRRPQGWKGNTIYF
DNA: TGTGCCAGCTCACCGCGTCGGCCACAGGGATGGAAAGGAAACACCATATATTTT

V: TRBV19
D: TRBD2
length: 16
size: .
J: TRBJ2-7
CDR3: CASSIQTSGGHKEQYF
DNA: TGTGCCAGTAGTATTCAGACTAGCGGGGGCCACAAGGAGCAGTACTTC

V: TRBV18
D: TRBD2
length: 19
size: .
J: TRBJ2-7
CDR3: CASSPAAPLGTSGSYEQYF
DNA: TGTGCCAGCTCACCCGCAGCCCCCCTCGGGACTAGCGGCTCCTACGAGCAGTACTTC

V: TRBV28
D: .
length: 14
size: .
J: TRBJ1-5
CDR3: CASRKPDIYQPQHF
DNA: TGTGCCAGCAGGAAACCGGACATATATCAGCCCCAGCATTTT

V: TRBV7-9
D: TRBD2
length: 15
size: .
J: TRBJ2-5
CDR3: CASSFSGSIGETQYF
DNA: TGTGCCAGCAGCTTTAGCGGGAGTATAGGCGAGACCCAGTACTTC

V: TRBV7-2
D: .
length: 14
size: .
J: TRBJ1-2
CDR3: CASSLAQASGGYTF
DNA: TGTGCCAGCAGCTTAGCGCAGGCGTCGGGAGGCTACACCTTC

V: TRBV7-9
D: .
length: 16
size: .
J: TRBJ1-1
CDR3: CASSLGFDRIDTEAFF
DNA: TGTGCCAGCAGCTTAGGATTCGACAGGATCGACACTGAAGCTTTCTTT

V: TRBV18
D: TRBD2
length: 16
size: .
J: TRBJ2-7
CDR3: CASSPLRLAGSYEQYF
DNA: TGTGCCAGCTCACCTCTTAGGCTAGCGGGCTCCTACGAGCAGTACTTC

V: TRBV3-1/TRBV3-2
D: .
length: 16
size: .
J: TRBJ1-6
CDR3: CASSQGGWAGLAPLHF
DNA: TGTGCCAGCAGCCAAGGGGGTTGGGCAGGGTTGGCACCCCTCCACTTT

V: TRBV5-5
D: .
length: 15
size: .
J: TRBJ1-2
CDR3: CASSLDPGAIYGYTF
DNA: TGTGCCAGCAGCTTGGATCCGGGTGCGATTTATGGCTACACCTTC

V: TRBV10-3
D: .
length: 16
size: .
J: TRBJ1-6
CDR3: CAISEGGQGLFSSLHF
DNA: TGTGCCATCAGTGAAGGGGGACAAGGCCTTTTTTCATCCCTCCACTTT

V: TRBV18
D: TRBD2
length: 14
size: few
J: TRBJ2-1
CDR3: CASSPAGGNNEQFF
DNA: TGTGCCAGCTCACCGGCGGGGGGTAACAATGAGCAGTTCTTC

V: TRBV28
D: TRBD1
length: 14
size: .
J: TRBJ2-7
CDR3: CASSGPGQGEEQYF
DNA: TGTGCCAGCAGCGGGCCGGGACAGGGTGAAGAGCAGTACTTC

V: TRBV9
D: .
length: 14
size: .
J: TRBJ1-1
CDR3: CASSVGQRNTEAFF
DNA: TGTGCCAGCAGCGTTGGGCAGAGGAACACTGAAGCTTTCTTT

V: TRBV6-5
D: TRBD1
length: 15
size: .
J: TRBJ1-2
CDR3: CASSYTGGSNYGYTF
DNA: TGTGCCAGCAGTTACACAGGGGGGTCTAACTATGGCTACACCTTC

V: TRBV29-1
D: .
length: 13
size: .
J: TRBJ1-1
CDR3: CSVEGHMNTEAFF
DNA: TGCAGCGTTGAAGGGCACATGAACACTGAAGCTTTCTTT

V: TRBV29-1
D: .
length: 14
size: .
J: TRBJ2-5
CDR3: CSVAERLLMETQYF
DNA: TGCAGCGTTGCCGAGCGATTGCTTATGGAGACCCAGTACTTC

V: TRBV2
D: .
length: 15
size: .
J: TRBJ2-1
CDR3: CASSEAGLSGNEQFF
DNA: TGTGCCAGCAGTGAAGCGGGACTTAGTGGCAATGAGCAGTTCTTC

V: TRBV29-1
D: .
length: 14
size: .
J: TRBJ1-1
CDR3: CSVEVQGLNTEAFF
DNA: TGCAGCGTTGAAGTTCAGGGCCTGAACACTGAAGCTTTCTTT

V: TRBV7-9
D: .
length: 11
size: .
J: TRBJ1-6
CDR3: CASSPGEPLHF
DNA: TGTGCCAGCAGCCCTGGAGAACCCCTCCACTTT

V: TRBV11-3
D: .
length: 17
size: .
J: TRBJ1-4
CDR3: CASSLSVSPDGSEKLFF
DNA: TGTGCCAGCAGCTTAAGTGTTTCCCCGGATGGGAGTGAAAAACTGTTTTTT

V: TRBV27
D: .
length: 15
size: .
J: TRBJ2-2
CDR3: CASSLGQGISGELFF
DNA: TGTGCCAGCAGTTTAGGGCAGGGGATCAGCGGGGAGCTGTTTTTT

V: TRBV5-8
D: .
length: 13
size: .
J: TRBJ1-1
CDR3: CASSLGGTVLAFF
DNA: TGTGCCAGCAGCTTAGGGGGTACGGTATTGGCTTTCTTT

V: TRBV2
D: TRBD1
length: 14
size: .
J: TRBJ1-1
CDR3: CASRVGQEFTEAFF
DNA: TGTGCCAGCAGGGTGGGACAGGAGTTCACTGAAGCTTTCTTT

V: TRBV9
D: .
length: 15
size: .
J: TRBJ2-7
CDR3: CASSAREGVWYEQYF
DNA: TGTGCCAGCAGCGCCCGAGAGGGGGTATGGTACGAGCAGTACTTC

V: TRBV27
D: TRBD2
length: 15
size: .
J: TRBJ2-1
CDR3: CASSFGTSGRNEQFF
DNA: TGTGCCAGCAGTTTCGGGACTAGCGGGAGAAATGAGCAGTTCTTC

V: TRBV4-1
D: .
length: 19
size: .
J: TRBJ1-2
CDR3: CASSQDLWGTGSKVYGYTF
DNA: TGCGCCAGCAGCCAAGATCTTTGGGGCACAGGGAGTAAAGTGTATGGCTACACCTTC

V: TRBV27
D: .
length: 16
size: .
J: TRBJ1-1
CDR3: CASSFQIGHRTTEAFF
DNA: TGTGCCAGCAGTTTCCAGATCGGACACCGAACCACTGAAGCTTTCTTT

V: TRBV5-6
D: .
length: 15
size: .
J: TRBJ2-3
CDR3: CASSLVGQTHHTQYF
DNA: TGTGCCAGCAGCTTGGTTGGACAGACCCACCATACGCAGTATTTT

V: TRBV18
D: TRBD1
length: 13
size: .
J: TRBJ1-1
CDR3: CASSDRQGSEAFF
DNA: TGTGCCAGCTCAGATCGACAGGGCTCTGAAGCTTTCTTT

V: TRBV7-3
D: TRBD1
length: 15
size: .
J: TRBJ2-2
CDR3: CASSPDRVNTGELFF
DNA: TGTGCCAGCAGCCCGGACAGGGTGAACACCGGGGAGCTGTTTTTT

V: TRBV5-1
D: TRBD2
length: 17
size: once
J: TRBJ2-1
CDR3: CASSLTSGREHGNEQFF
DNA: TGCGCCAGCAGCTTGACTAGCGGGAGAGAGCATGGCAATGAGCAGTTCTTC

V: TRBV4-1
D: .
length: 15
size: .
J: TRBJ1-5
CDR3: CASSQPPMGLQPQHF
DNA: TGCGCCAGCAGCCAACCTCCTATGGGGCTTCAGCCCCAGCATTTT

V: TRBV6-4
D: .
length: 13
size: .
J: TRBJ1-1
CDR3: CASSDPRRGEAFF
DNA: TGTGCCAGCAGTGACCCCCGTAGAGGGGAAGCTTTCTTT

V: TRBV19
D: TRBD2
length: 15
size: .
J: TRBJ2-3
CDR3: CASRTSEGNTDTQYF
DNA: TGTGCCAGTCGGACTAGCGAGGGAAACACAGATACGCAGTATTTT

V: TRBV7-9
D: .
length: 12
size: .
J: TRBJ1-1
CDR3: CASSFGNTEAFF
DNA: TGTGCCAGCAGCTTCGGGAACACTGAAGCTTTCTTT

V: TRBV19
D: .
length: 13
size: .
J: TRBJ1-5
CDR3: CASSVPGSQPQHF
DNA: TGTGCCAGTAGTGTCCCCGGGAGTCAGCCCCAGCATTTT

V: TRBV7-8
D: .
length: 15
size: .
J: TRBJ1-4
CDR3: CASSPRVATNEKLFF
DNA: TGTGCCAGCAGCCCTCGCGTAGCAACTAATGAAAAACTGTTTTTT

V: TRBV9
D: TRBD2
length: 17
size: few
J: TRBJ2-1
CDR3: CASSVARLAGTYNEQFF
DNA: TGTGCCAGCAGCGTAGCTAGGCTAGCGGGGACCTACAATGAGCAGTTCTTC

V: TRBV6-2/TRBV6-3
D: .
length: 12
size: few
J: TRBJ1-1
CDR3: CASSPGTYEAFF
DNA: TGTGCCAGCAGCCCCGGGACATATGAAGCTTTCTTT